Listed below are T cell receptor beta chains from one sample, sequenced in a study of blood T cell repertoires in COVID-19. Sequencing used immunoSEQ multiplex PCR; TCRdb keeps in-frame clones, though not all of them. The sample includes some 400,000 clones, approximately 86% seen only once; the top ten take 3%. The material sequenced was peripheral blood. Source of these receptors: a human donor in a cohort sampled during active COVID-19. Each CDR3 is given with its conserved first and last residue. D genes are given only for firm matches. The listing skips clone size in some rows; elsewhere it reads once, few, many or a size class.

clone_size,v_call,d_call,j_call,cdr3_aa,cdr3_nt
once,TRBV29-1,-,TRBJ2-3,CSAYRDNTDTQYF,TGCAGCGCCTACAGGGATAACACAGATACGCAGTATTTT
-,TRBV6-1,TRBD1,TRBJ2-7,CASSELDRAGF,TGTGCCAGCAGTGAACTCGACAGGGCCGGATTC
-,TRBV20-1,TRBD2,TRBJ2-5,CSASTLAGIQETQYF,TGCAGTGCTAGTACCCTAGCGGGAATCCAAGAGACCCAGTACTTC
-,TRBV12-3/TRBV12-4,TRBD1,TRBJ1-4,CASSSGTALKLFF,TGTGCCAGCAGCTCCGGGACAGCCTTAAAACTGTTTTTT
-,TRBV29-1,-,TRBJ1-1,CSVDELGNTEAFF,TGCAGCGTGGACGAACTAGGAAACACTGAAGCTTTCTTT
-,TRBV5-1,TRBD1,TRBJ1-1,CASSGQGPLTNTEAFF,TGCGCCAGTTCGGGACAGGGCCCTTTGACGAACACTGAAGCTTTCTTT
-,TRBV5-6,-,TRBJ1-1,CASTFRGGRGTEAFF,TGTGCCAGCACCTTCCGGGGGGGGCGCGGCACTGAAGCTTTCTTT
-,TRBV5-1,-,TRBJ1-1,CASSLGGRMGLGRNTEAFF,TGCGCCAGCAGCCTAGGTGGGAGGATGGGTCTCGGGAGGAACACTGAAGCTTTCTTT
-,TRBV6-1,-,TRBJ2-7,CASSVLGGPSSYEQYF,TGTGCCAGCAGTGTCTTGGGCGGGCCTAGCTCCTACGAGCAGTACTTC
-,TRBV9,-,TRBJ1-6,CASSVSSDSPLHF,TGTGCCAGCAGCGTATCGAGCGATTCACCCCTCCACTTT
once,TRBV27,TRBD2,TRBJ2-3,CASSSLAGDGTDTQYF,TGTGCCAGCAGTTCTTTAGCGGGAGACGGTACAGATACGCAGTATTTT
once,TRBV5-6,TRBD2,TRBJ2-3,CASHPGGRTGTQYF,TGTGCCAGCCATCCGGGGGGACGCACGGGTACGCAGTATTTT
-,TRBV19,-,TRBJ2-2,CASSRTIETGELFF,TGTGCCAGTAGTAGGACAATTGAGACCGGGGAGCTGTTTTTT
-,TRBV30,TRBD2,TRBJ2-3,CAWSRGAGDKGTQYF,TGTGCCTGGAGTCGGGGAGCGGGGGATAAAGGTACGCAGTATTTT
-,TRBV7-6,TRBD2,TRBJ2-7,CASSLDPSGVYEQYF,TGTGCCAGCAGCTTAGATCCCAGCGGGGTCTACGAGCAGTACTTC
-,TRBV7-3,TRBD1,TRBJ2-6,CASSFRGPGANVLTF,TGTGCCAGCAGCTTTAGGGGGCCTGGGGCCAACGTCCTGACTTTC
few,TRBV10-2,-,TRBJ1-2,CASSPRGGTGYGYTF,TGCGCCAGCAGTCCCCGGGGGGGCACCGGCTATGGCTACACCTTC
few,TRBV3-1/TRBV3-2,-,TRBJ1-3,CASSSSWGISGNTIYF,TGTGCCAGCTCGTCTTCGTGGGGCATCTCTGGAAACACCATATATTTT
-,TRBV3-1/TRBV3-2,TRBD2,TRBJ2-7,CASSHTAGGSYEQYF,TGTGCCAGCAGCCATACTGCGGGGGGCTCCTACGAGCAGTACTTC
once,TRBV29-1,-,TRBJ2-3,CSVEKFGRPEGDTQYF,TGCAGCGTTGAAAAATTCGGGAGACCAGAGGGAGATACGCAGTATTTT
once,TRBV27,-,TRBJ2-1,CASSLSYGDSYNEQFF,TGTGCCAGCAGTTTATCGTACGGGGACTCCTACAATGAGCAGTTCTTC
once,TRBV28,-,TRBJ2-3,CASSPLSGFDADTQYF,TGTGCCAGCAGTCCCCTCTCAGGGTTTGACGCAGATACGCAGTATTTT
-,TRBV10-3,TRBD2,TRBJ2-7,CAISESGLAYEQYF,TGTGCCATCAGTGAATCCGGACTAGCCTACGAGCAGTACTTC
once,TRBV2,-,TRBJ1-1,CASSGLGNTEAFF,TGTGCCAGCAGCGGACTGGGGAACACTGAAGCTTTCTTT
-,TRBV30,TRBD1,TRBJ1-2,CAWSRTGGNYGYTF,TGTGCCTGGAGTAGGACAGGGGGCAACTATGGCTACACCTTC
-,TRBV28,TRBD2,TRBJ2-6,CASSLGAGVPIFGNLSGANVLTF,TGTGCCAGCAGTCTAGGAGCGGGAGTTCCCATTTTCGGAAACCTCTCTGGGGCCAACGTCCTGACTTTC